This T cell receptor (beta chain) appears in the sequencing data of a study of blood T cell repertoires in COVID-19. Study at large: Both acute and convalescent COVID-19 samples were obtained from the United States, Italy and Spain. Sources were T cells, B-cell-depleted T cells, or PBMCs; the material itself was cDNA or gDNA.

In the authors' methods: Nucleated cell number was recorded as an estimate derived from reference gene primer amplification. TCRdb's table, derived via immunoSEQ multiplex PCR, lists solely in-frame clones and lacks some. Clonal size and the V and J genes are those of that table, whereas D and trimming came from the DNA. This table holds 280,000 or so clones, about four fifths found once. What was sequenced was peripheral blood. The receptor was derived from a woman in her forties or fifties who had recovered from COVID-19.

The CDR3 is CASSQGLQGNYGYTF. The CDR3 DNA sequence: TGCGCCAGCAGCCAAGGTTTACAGGGAAACTATGGCTACACCTTC. The genes are TRBV4-3 and TRBJ1-2; D may be TRBD1 (6 bases). Germline V gives CDR1 LGHNA, CDR2 YSLEER. The V end was cut by 1 base, the J end by 2 bases, with 11 bases between. This CDR3 spans 15 amino acids.